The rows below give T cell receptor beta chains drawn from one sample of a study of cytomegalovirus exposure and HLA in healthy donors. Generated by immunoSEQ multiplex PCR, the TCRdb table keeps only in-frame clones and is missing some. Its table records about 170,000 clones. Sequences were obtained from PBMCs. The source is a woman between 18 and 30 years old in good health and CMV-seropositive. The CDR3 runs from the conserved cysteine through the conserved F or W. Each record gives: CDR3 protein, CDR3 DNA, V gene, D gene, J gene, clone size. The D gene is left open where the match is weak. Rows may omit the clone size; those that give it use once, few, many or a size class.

CDR3aa: CASSEFDNDYGYTF
CDR3nt: TGCGCCAGCAGTGAGTTTGACAATGACTATGGCTACACCTTC
v_gene: TRBV10-2
d_gene: -
j_gene: TRBJ1-2
abundance: -

CDR3aa: CAWRLDGGYTF
CDR3nt: TGTGCCTGGAGGCTTGATGGCGGCTACACCTTC
v_gene: TRBV30
d_gene: -
j_gene: TRBJ1-2
abundance: -

CDR3aa: CASSPRYEQYF
CDR3nt: TGTGCCAGCAGCCCGCGCTACGAGCAGTACTTC
v_gene: TRBV7-2
d_gene: -
j_gene: TRBJ2-7
abundance: -

CDR3aa: CASSKDRGVAEAFF
CDR3nt: TGTGCCAGCAGTAAGGACAGGGGTGTGGCTGAAGCTTTCTTT
v_gene: TRBV7-2
d_gene: TRBD1
j_gene: TRBJ1-1
abundance: -

CDR3aa: CASGIYSEQFF
CDR3nt: TGTGCCAGCGGTATTTATAGTGAGCAGTTCTTC
v_gene: TRBV7-3
d_gene: -
j_gene: TRBJ2-1
abundance: -

CDR3aa: CASSAYGQYGYTF
CDR3nt: TGTGCCAGCAGCGCCTACGGACAGTACGGCTACACCTTC
v_gene: TRBV5-4
d_gene: -
j_gene: TRBJ1-2
abundance: -

CDR3aa: CASSLQILNEKLFF
CDR3nt: TGTGCCAGCAGCTTGCAGATCCTTAATGAAAAACTGTTTTTT
v_gene: TRBV11-2
d_gene: -
j_gene: TRBJ1-4
abundance: -

CDR3aa: CASSIGTSGRTDTQYF
CDR3nt: TGTGCCAGTAGTATAGGGACTAGCGGACGCACAGATACGCAGTATTTT
v_gene: TRBV19
d_gene: TRBD2
j_gene: TRBJ2-3
abundance: -

CDR3aa: CASNRQGGPNYGYTF
CDR3nt: TGTGCCAGTAATCGACAGGGGGGGCCTAACTATGGCTACACCTTC
v_gene: TRBV19
d_gene: TRBD1
j_gene: TRBJ1-2
abundance: -

CDR3aa: CATSGSSGYEKLFF
CDR3nt: TGTGCCACCAGCGGATCGTCAGGGTATGAAAAACTGTTTTTT
v_gene: TRBV15
d_gene: -
j_gene: TRBJ1-4
abundance: -

CDR3aa: CASSLEWEGSEQYF
CDR3nt: TGCGCCAGCAGCTTGGAGTGGGAGGGGAGCGAGCAGTACTTC
v_gene: TRBV5-1
d_gene: TRBD2
j_gene: TRBJ2-7
abundance: -

CDR3aa: CASSFLSGGSYNEQFF
CDR3nt: TGCGCCAGCAGCTTTCTTTCAGGGGGCTCCTACAATGAGCAGTTCTTC
v_gene: TRBV5-1
d_gene: TRBD1
j_gene: TRBJ2-1
abundance: -

CDR3aa: CASSPRQGSGANVLTF
CDR3nt: TGTGCCAGCAGCCCTCGACAGGGCTCTGGGGCCAACGTCCTGACTTTC
v_gene: TRBV5-4
d_gene: TRBD1
j_gene: TRBJ2-6
abundance: -

CDR3aa: CASSRQGKGVETQYF
CDR3nt: TGTGCCAGCAGCCGCCAGGGAAAAGGGGTTGAGACCCAGTACTTC
v_gene: TRBV6-6
d_gene: -
j_gene: TRBJ2-5
abundance: -

CDR3aa: CASSWTSGSYETQYF
CDR3nt: TGTGCCAGCAGCTGGACTAGCGGGAGTTATGAGACCCAGTACTTC
v_gene: TRBV9
d_gene: TRBD2
j_gene: TRBJ2-5
abundance: -

CDR3aa: CASSPEETQYF
CDR3nt: TGTGCCAGCTCACCCGAAGAGACCCAGTACTTC
v_gene: TRBV18
d_gene: -
j_gene: TRBJ2-5
abundance: -

CDR3aa: CASSFGRNTGELFF
CDR3nt: TGTGCCAGCAGCTTTGGGAGGAACACCGGGGAGCTGTTTTTT
v_gene: TRBV5-5
d_gene: -
j_gene: TRBJ2-2
abundance: -

CDR3aa: CASSFRQGEGYTF
CDR3nt: TGTGCCAGCAGCTTCCGACAGGGGGAAGGCTACACCTTC
v_gene: TRBV5-4
d_gene: TRBD1
j_gene: TRBJ1-2
abundance: -

CDR3aa: CASGRAGNTDTQYF
CDR3nt: TGTGCCAGCGGTCGGGCGGGGAACACAGATACGCAGTATTTT
v_gene: TRBV9
d_gene: -
j_gene: TRBJ2-3
abundance: -

CDR3aa: CASSLQSRSYNEQFF
CDR3nt: TGTGCCAGCAGCCTACAGTCACGCTCCTACAATGAGCAGTTCTTC
v_gene: TRBV11-2
d_gene: -
j_gene: TRBJ2-1
abundance: -

CDR3aa: CATSRGSQATNEKLFF
CDR3nt: TGTGCCACCAGCAGAGGTTCTCAGGCAACTAATGAAAAACTGTTTTTT
v_gene: TRBV15
d_gene: -
j_gene: TRBJ1-4
abundance: -

CDR3aa: CASSPLERISLYGYTF
CDR3nt: TGTGCCAGTAGTCCGTTGGAGCGGATTTCTCTATATGGCTACACCTTC
v_gene: TRBV19
d_gene: -
j_gene: TRBJ1-2
abundance: -

CDR3aa: CASSIGDRGLNYGYTF
CDR3nt: TGTGCCAGTAGTATTGGGGACAGGGGCCTTAACTATGGCTACACCTTC
v_gene: TRBV19
d_gene: TRBD1
j_gene: TRBJ1-2
abundance: -

CDR3aa: CASSPSDRASGNTIYF
CDR3nt: TGTGCCAGCAGCCCATCCGACAGGGCCTCTGGAAACACCATATATTTT
v_gene: TRBV7-6
d_gene: TRBD1
j_gene: TRBJ1-3
abundance: -

CDR3aa: CASKLSGSRELFF
CDR3nt: TGTGCCAGCAAGTTGAGCGGGAGCCGGGAGCTGTTTTTT
v_gene: TRBV14
d_gene: TRBD2
j_gene: TRBJ2-2
abundance: -

CDR3aa: CAAHRGQETQYF
CDR3nt: TGTGCCGCCCACAGGGGACAAGAGACCCAGTACTTC
v_gene: TRBV2
d_gene: TRBD1
j_gene: TRBJ2-5
abundance: -

CDR3aa: CATSRGGLAGGLGEQFF
CDR3nt: TGTGCCACCAGCAGAGGGGGGCTAGCGGGAGGATTAGGGGAGCAGTTCTTC
v_gene: TRBV15
d_gene: TRBD2
j_gene: TRBJ2-1
abundance: -

CDR3aa: CSVSGQGYEKLFF
CDR3nt: TGCAGCGTTTCGGGACAGGGCTATGAAAAACTGTTTTTT
v_gene: TRBV29-1
d_gene: TRBD1
j_gene: TRBJ1-4
abundance: -

CDR3aa: CASSLGSVPNTEAFF
CDR3nt: TGCGCCAGCAGCTTGGGTTCTGTTCCGAACACTGAAGCTTTCTTT
v_gene: TRBV5-1
d_gene: -
j_gene: TRBJ1-1
abundance: -

CDR3aa: CASSQVGVSGDTQYF
CDR3nt: TGCGCCAGCAGCCAAGTGGGAGTATCGGGAGATACGCAGTATTTT
v_gene: TRBV4-1
d_gene: -
j_gene: TRBJ2-3
abundance: -

CDR3aa: CAWSWRESSGNTIYF
CDR3nt: TGTGCCTGGAGTTGGAGGGAGAGCTCTGGAAACACCATATATTTT
v_gene: TRBV30
d_gene: -
j_gene: TRBJ1-3
abundance: medium-sized

CDR3aa: CASSQPIAGGRGYNEQFF
CDR3nt: TGCGCCAGCAGCCAGCCCATAGCGGGGGGGCGGGGCTACAATGAGCAGTTCTTC
v_gene: TRBV4-1
d_gene: TRBD2
j_gene: TRBJ2-1
abundance: -

CDR3aa: CATSREGGTQPQHF
CDR3nt: TGTGCCACCAGCAGAGAGGGGGGAACCCAGCCCCAGCATTTT
v_gene: TRBV15
d_gene: -
j_gene: TRBJ1-5
abundance: -

CDR3aa: CASSVQRQETQYF
CDR3nt: TGTGCCAGCAGTGTGCAGCGGCAAGAGACCCAGTACTTC
v_gene: TRBV2
d_gene: -
j_gene: TRBJ2-5
abundance: -

CDR3aa: CASSQISGGGTDTQYF
CDR3nt: TGCGCCAGCAGCCAAATTAGCGGGGGGGGCACAGATACGCAGTATTTT
v_gene: TRBV4-3
d_gene: TRBD2
j_gene: TRBJ2-3
abundance: -

CDR3aa: CASSRESVGFHSGANVLTF
CDR3nt: TGTGCCAGTAGCCGGGAGAGTGTAGGGTTCCATTCTGGGGCCAACGTCCTGACTTTC
v_gene: TRBV19
d_gene: -
j_gene: TRBJ2-6
abundance: -

CDR3aa: CASSLDQGGNQPQHF
CDR3nt: TGTGCCAGCAGCTTAGACCAAGGGGGCAATCAGCCCCAGCATTTT
v_gene: TRBV7-9
d_gene: -
j_gene: TRBJ1-5
abundance: -

CDR3aa: CASTVAGAELFF
CDR3nt: TGTGCCAGTACCGTAGCGGGGGCGGAGCTGTTTTTT
v_gene: TRBV27
d_gene: TRBD2
j_gene: TRBJ2-2
abundance: -

CDR3aa: CAWSATRTSGAYNEQFF
CDR3nt: TGTGCCTGGAGTGCCACCAGGACTAGCGGCGCCTACAATGAGCAGTTCTTC
v_gene: TRBV30
d_gene: TRBD2
j_gene: TRBJ2-1
abundance: -

CDR3aa: CASSIDGGTGSGNTIYF
CDR3nt: TGTGCCAGTAGTATAGATGGGGGCACAGGCTCTGGAAACACCATATATTTT
v_gene: TRBV19
d_gene: -
j_gene: TRBJ1-3
abundance: -

CDR3aa: CASSPTTNEKLFF
CDR3nt: TGTGCCAGCAGCCCCACAACTAATGAAAAACTGTTTTTT
v_gene: TRBV7-2
d_gene: -
j_gene: TRBJ1-4
abundance: -

CDR3aa: CAWRIVNTEAFF
CDR3nt: TGTGCCTGGAGAATCGTAAATACTGAAGCTTTCTTT
v_gene: TRBV30
d_gene: -
j_gene: TRBJ1-1
abundance: -